The next 18 T cell receptor beta chains were all read from a single sample in a study of shared T cell receptors in the human thymus. Repertoires were generated with immunoSEQ multiplex PCR, while TCRdb's copy carries only in-frame clones and drops some. The sample yields approximately 660,000 clones, roughly 88% seen once. The same sample was also used in a study of human thymus T cells.

The sequencing sample was made of thymocytes. Source of these receptors: a boy under two years old with a congenital heart defect.

V gene TRBV5-6 combines with J gene TRBJ2-6; D possibly corresponds to TRBD1 (5 bases). The V and J ends lost 1 base and 4 bases respectively, with 12 bases between them. The CDR3 spans 16 residues. CDR1 and CDR2 from the germline V gene are SGHDT and YYEEEE. The CDR3 sequence is CASSLQGLGGANVLTF. CDR3 bases: TGTGCCAGCAGCTTGCAGGGTTTAGGGGGGGCCAACGTCCTGACTTTC. The whole variable domain, remainder taken from reference TRBV5-6 and TRBJ2-6, is DAGVTQSPTHLIKTRGQQVTLRCSPKSGHDTVSWYQQALGQGPQFIFQYYEEEERQRGNFPDRFSGHQFPNYSSELNVNALLLGDSALYLCASSLQGLGGANVLTFGAGSRLTVL.

V and J are TRBV4-2 and TRBJ2-2, with 10 bases identical to TRBD2. In germline, CDR1 is LGHNA, CDR2 YNFKEQ. The CDR3 is 17 amino acids. Trimming at V came to 0 bases and at J to 4 bases, leaving 5 bases not matched to a gene. The CDR3 nucleotides read TGTGCCAGCAGCCAAGAACCTAGCGGGAGTGGCACCGGGGAGCTGTTTTTT. It translates to CASSQEPSGSGTGELFF.

CDR3 DNA: TGTGCCAGCAGCTTAGATACGAGGGTAGCGGGAGTTTTTACAGATACGCAGTATTTT. Translated, it gives CASSLDTRVAGVFTDTQYF. V gene TRBV11-2 combines with J gene TRBJ2-3, with 9 bases lining up with TRBD2. Germline V lookup: CDR1 SGHAT, CDR2 FQNNGV. The CDR3 runs to 19 residues. Trimming cost V 0 bases and J 3 bases; bases outside gene matches: 13.

The rearrangement joins TRBV7-9 to TRBJ1-5; TRBD1 might be the D (5 bases). The germline gives CDR1 SEHNR, CDR2 FQNEAQ (reference sequence). V was trimmed by 5 bases and J by 7 bases, leaving 12 bases between them. The CDR3 contains 13 residues. Written as DNA, the CDR3 is TGTGCCAGCAGCGGAGGGGCTCGACAGCCCCAGCATTTT. Its protein is CASSGGARQPQHF.

This chain joins TRBV2 and TRBJ2-1; no reliable D call. Germline V CDR1 and CDR2: SNHLY, FYNNEI. CDR3 length: 14 residues. Trimming took off 7 bases at V and 1 base at J, with 11 bases between the two ends. CDR3: CASIVRPSYNEQFF. The CDR3 DNA reads as TGTGCCAGCATTGTGCGGCCGTCCTACAATGAGCAGTTCTTC.

This sequence joins TRBV11-1 and TRBJ2-7, with D maybe TRBD1 (6 bases). The germline CDR1 and CDR2 sequences are SGHAT and FQDESV (reference sequence). Trimming pared 3 bases from V and 4 bases from J, leaving 13 bases between. The CDR3 loop spans 14 amino acids. The CDR3 sequence: CASSLGHPKYEQYF. DNA for the CDR3: TGTGCCAGCAGCTTGGGACACCCGAAATACGAGCAGTACTTC.

The CDR3 here is CASSLDRHNQPQHF. The CDR3 region has the DNA TGTGCCAGCAGTCTCGACAGGCACAATCAGCCCCAGCATTTT. The rearrangement joins TRBV6-5 to TRBJ1-5, with D possibly TRBD1 on 6 matching bases. The CDR3 sequence is 14 residues long. The ends were cut back, 5 bases at V and 3 bases at J, with 11 bases in the middle. CDR1 and CDR2 (germline): MNHEY, SVGAGI.

The CDR3 DNA sequence: TGCGCCAGCAGCCGAAAGTCTAGTTCCACAGATACGCAGTATTTT. Translating it yields CASSRKSSSTDTQYF. The V gene is TRBV4-3, the J gene TRBJ2-3; no clear D. In germline, CDR1 is LGHNA, CDR2 YSLEER. The V gene lost 4 bases and the J gene lost 2 bases, with 13 bases spanning the gap. This CDR3 region has 15 residues.

The J gene is TRBJ1-1, the V gene TRBV28; possibly TRBD1 for D (6 bases). This CDR3 spans 13 amino acids. V was trimmed by 5 bases and J by 5 bases, leaving 12 bases between them. Germline loops: CDR1 MDHEN, CDR2 SYDVKM. CDR3 loop: CASSPGGGTEAFF. The CDR3 coding sequence is TGTGCCAGCAGTCCGGGGGGCGGAACTGAAGCTTTCTTT.

V usage is TRBV7-9 and J usage is TRBJ1-5; TRBD1 aligns across 7 bases. Per the germline V gene, CDR1 is SEHNR and CDR2 is FQNEAQ (reference sequence). The CDR3 has 14 residues. Trimming cost V 1 base and J 6 bases; bases outside gene matches: 3. The CDR3 protein is CASSLGQGGQPQHF. Here the CDR3 DNA reads TGTGCCAGCAGCTTAGGACAGGGAGGTCAGCCCCAGCATTTT.

This clone was seen a handful of times. The gene calls are TRBV19 and TRBJ1-3; D is possibly TRBD1 (5 bases). The CDR3 is 15 amino acids. V lost 7 bases and J 0 bases, leaving 13 bases between the germline ends. CDR1 is LNHDA, CDR2 SQIVND, per germline (reference sequence). The CDR3 coding sequence is TGTGCCAGTAAGAGCAGGGCCTTCTCTGGAAACACCATATATTTT. This encodes CASKSRAFSGNTIYF.

This clone occurred a few times. The same CDR3 can be traced to other DNA sequences in this sample. This chain links TRBV27 with TRBJ2-3, with 10 bases lining up with TRBD2. Per the germline V gene, CDR1 is MNHEY and CDR2 is SMNVEV (reference sequence). The CDR3 is made up of 15 amino acids. The V and J ends lost 0 bases and 4 bases, in that order; junction bases with no gene match: 1. CDR3 loop: CASSLSAGGPDTQYF. The CDR3 DNA reads TGTGCCAGCAGTTTATCAGCGGGAGGGCCAGATACGCAGTATTTT.

The table lists this clone with a few counts. V gene TRBV11-2 combines with J gene TRBJ2-7; 14 bases align to TRBD2. V shed 4 bases, J shed 4 bases, and the junction held 15 bases outside the gene matches. The CDR3 sequence is 19 residues long. CDR1 is SGHAT and CDR2 is FQNNGV in the germline V gene. CDR3 in DNA: TGTGCCAGCAGCTCGCCGGGACTAGCGGGAGAACCCCCTGCATACGAGCAGTACTTC. Translated, it gives CASSSPGLAGEPPAYEQYF. Together with reference TRBV11-2 and TRBJ2-7, the CDR3 gives the full variable domain: EAGVAQSPRYKIIEKRQSVAFWCNPISGHATLYWYQQILGQGPKLLIQFQNNGVVDDSQLPKDRFSAERLKGVDSTLKIQPAKLEDSAVYLCASSSPGLAGEPPAYEQYFGPGTRLTVT.

This rearrangement joins TRBV19 to TRBJ2-7, with D maybe TRBD2 (5 bases). The CDR3 runs 13 residues. Germline V lookup: CDR1 LNHDA, CDR2 SQIVND (reference sequence). The V gene lost 1 base and the J gene lost 6 bases, with 10 bases spanning the gap. CDR3 sequence (DNA): TGTGCCAGTAGTATAGTTGGAGGCGGCGAGCAGTACTTC. It yields the protein CASSIVGGGEQYF.

The chain combines TRBV14 with TRBJ1-5, with TRBD1 as a possible D gene (5 bases). Germline CDR1 SGHDN, CDR2 FVKESK. Trimming stripped 2 bases from V and 4 bases from J, with 12 bases between. The CDR3 runs 15 residues. DNA for the CDR3: TGTGCCAGCAGCCAAACTCAGGGTGGGAATCAGCCCCAGCATTTT. It codes for CASSQTQGGNQPQHF.

This chain's CDR3 is CSTRQATYNEQFF. Here the CDR3 DNA reads TGCAGCACCCGACAGGCAACCTACAATGAGCAGTTCTTC. This chain links TRBV29-1 with TRBJ2-1, with a tentative D call TRBD1 (6 bases). Germline lookup yields CDR1 SQVTM and CDR2 ANQGSEA. V was shortened by 8 bases and J by 2 bases, with 13 bases between the two germline ends. This CDR3 contains 13 residues.

V usage is TRBV4-3 and J usage is TRBJ2-4, with 10 bases aligning to TRBD2. This CDR3 contains 16 residues. Germline CDR1 reads LGHNA; CDR2 reads YSLEER. J gave up 3 bases and V 2 bases, and 4 bases lay outside the gene matches. The CDR3 region has the DNA TGCGCCAGCAGCCAACTAGCGGGAGAGGTCAAAAACATTCAGTACTTC. Translating gives CASSQLAGEVKNIQYF.

The chain links TRBV7-8 to TRBJ2-5; 7 bases line up with TRBD1. The assigned J gene may be wrong: the sequence end matches TRBJ2-7 better. The V gene's germline CDR1 is SGHVS and CDR2 FQNEAQ. The CDR3 totals 15 residues. The CDR3 DNA sequence: TGTGCCAGCAGCTTACCCCAGGGCAGGGGGTACGAGCAGTACTTC. Translation: CASSLPQGRGYEQYF.